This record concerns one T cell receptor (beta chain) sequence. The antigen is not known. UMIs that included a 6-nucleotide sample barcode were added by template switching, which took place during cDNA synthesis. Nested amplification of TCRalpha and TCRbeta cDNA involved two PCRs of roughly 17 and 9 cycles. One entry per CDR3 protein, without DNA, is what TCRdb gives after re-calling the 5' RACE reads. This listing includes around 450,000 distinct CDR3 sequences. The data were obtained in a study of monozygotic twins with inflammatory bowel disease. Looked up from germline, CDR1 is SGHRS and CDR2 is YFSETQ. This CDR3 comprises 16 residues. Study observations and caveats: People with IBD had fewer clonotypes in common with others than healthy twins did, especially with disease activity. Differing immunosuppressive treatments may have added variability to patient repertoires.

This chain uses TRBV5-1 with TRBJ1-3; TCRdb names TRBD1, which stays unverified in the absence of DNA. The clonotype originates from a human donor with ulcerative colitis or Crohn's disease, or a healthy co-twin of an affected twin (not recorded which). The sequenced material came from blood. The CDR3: CASSPSTGGYGNTIYF.